These 9 T cell receptor beta chains share one sample of origin, sequenced in a study of blood T cell repertoires in COVID-19 (dated by TCRdb to the early 2020s). The library was built by means of the immunoSEQ multiplex PCR assay. The immuneACCESS repertoire file appears here via TCRdb, limited to in-frame rearrangements. These files lack a portion of the clones; in checked studies, under half of the deficit traces to unresolved V genes, and the cause of the others is not known. The sample includes tens of thousands of clones, with about nine tenths observed a single time. Around 6.5% of the sample comes from the top ten. The specimen sequenced was peripheral blood. The receptors originated from a man aged 50 to 60 with active COVID-19.

CDR3 sequence (DNA): TGCGCCAGCAGCCAGAACAGGGTTAGCAATCAGCCCCAGCATTTT. It codes for CASSQNRVSNQPQHF. V gene TRBV4-1 combines with J gene TRBJ1-5, with D possibly TRBD1 on 6 matching bases. The germline gives CDR1 MGHRA, CDR2 YSYEKL. The CDR3 loop spans 15 amino acids. V was pared by 3 bases and J by 0 bases, with 9 bases between.

Here the CDR3 DNA reads TGCAGCACACTAAGGGGTATAGGAGAGACCCAGTACTTC. Translation: CSTLRGIGETQYF. The genes are TRBV29-1 and TRBJ2-5; a possible D gene is TRBD1 (5 bases). The CDR3 has 13 amino acids. Looked up from germline, CDR1 is SQVTM and CDR2 is ANQGSEA. Trimming removed 8 bases from V and 4 bases from J, with 17 bases in between.

This chain uses TRBV28 with TRBJ1-2; possibly TRBD1 for D (6 bases). This CDR3 contains 14 residues. The ends were cut back, 5 bases at V and 6 bases at J, with 16 bases in the middle. The germline V gene has CDR1 MDHEN and CDR2 SYDVKM. For the CDR3, the DNA is TGTGCCAGCAGTCCCGCCGGACAGACGCATGGCTACACCTTC. It translates to CASSPAGQTHGYTF.

The chain has TRBV7-2 and TRBJ2-5; perhaps TRBD2 as D (5 bases). The germline V and J ends were trimmed by 1 base and 0 bases, with 12 bases remaining between them. The CDR3 has 16 amino acids. Germline CDR1 and CDR2: SGHTA and FQGNSA. The DNA of the CDR3 is TGTGCCAGCAGCTTAGTCAGCGGTCCGTACCAAGAGACCCAGTACTTC. Translating it yields CASSLVSGPYQETQYF.

V and J are TRBV9 and TRBJ2-3, with 7 nucleotides matching TRBD2. CDR1 SGDLS and CDR2 YYNGEE come from the germline V gene. The CDR3 is 14 amino acids. V was pared by 4 bases and J by 2 bases, with 4 bases of the junction left unmatched. The CDR3 nucleotides read TGTGCCAGCAGCTTTGCGGGGGACACAGATACGCAGTATTTT. It codes for CASSFAGDTDTQYF.

This rearrangement joins TRBV11-1 to TRBJ2-7, with 9 bases identical to TRBD1. V shed 1 base, J shed 5 bases, and the junction held 6 bases outside the gene matches. The germline CDR1 and CDR2 sequences are SGHAT and FQDESV (reference sequence). This CDR3 spans 15 amino acids. CDR3 sequence: CASSLGQGVINEQYF. The CDR3 DNA sequence: TGTGCCAGCAGCTTAGGACAGGGGGTCATCAACGAGCAGTACTTC.

The chain has TRBV5-1 and TRBJ2-7, with 9 bases identical to TRBD1. The CDR3 totals 16 residues. The J segment lost 4 bases and the V segment lost 3 bases, leaving 11 bases of the junction unmatched. The germline V gene encodes CDR1 SGHRS and CDR2 YFSETQ. The CDR3 DNA is TGCGCCAGCAGCTCACTCCGGACAGGGGAGGTATACGAGCAGTACTTC. Its protein product is CASSSLRTGEVYEQYF.

This chain uses TRBV5-4 with TRBJ2-3; TRBD1 is a possible D gene (5 bases). Trimming cost V 2 bases and J 3 bases, with 10 bases left between them. The CDR3 has 14 amino acids. Germline assignment: CDR1 SGHNT and CDR2 YYREEE (reference sequence). This CDR3 reads CASSFATVTDTQYF. DNA of the CDR3: TGTGCCAGCAGCTTTGCGACAGTTACAGATACGCAGTATTTT. Complete variable domain (other parts from reference TRBV5-4 and TRBJ2-3): ETGVTQSPTHLIKTRGQQVTLRCSSQSGHNTVSWYQQALGQGPQFIFQYYREEENGRGNFPPRFSGLQFPNYSSELNVNALELDDSALYLCASSFATVTDTQYFGPGTRLTVL.

The chain recombines TRBV5-1 with TRBJ2-3, with TRBD1 matching 7 bases. With 0 bases clipped from V and 0 bases from J, the junction kept 4 bases outside the gene matches. Per the germline V gene, CDR1 is SGHRS and CDR2 is YFSETQ. The CDR3 consists of 16 residues. CDR3 sequence reads: CASSLGQGPSTDTQYF. CDR3 bases: TGCGCCAGCAGCTTGGGACAGGGACCTAGCACAGATACGCAGTATTTT.